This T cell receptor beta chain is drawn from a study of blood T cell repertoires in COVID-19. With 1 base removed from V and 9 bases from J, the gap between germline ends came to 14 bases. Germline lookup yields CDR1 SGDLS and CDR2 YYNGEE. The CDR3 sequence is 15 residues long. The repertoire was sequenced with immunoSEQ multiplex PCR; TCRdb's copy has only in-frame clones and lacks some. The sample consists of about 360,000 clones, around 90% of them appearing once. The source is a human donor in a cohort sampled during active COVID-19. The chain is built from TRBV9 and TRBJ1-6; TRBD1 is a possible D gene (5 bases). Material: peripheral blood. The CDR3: CASSVRGYQRSPLHF. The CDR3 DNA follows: TGTGCCAGCAGCGTACGGGGGTATCAACGTTCACCCCTCCACTTT.